This paragraph reports one T cell receptor beta chain. What it binds is unknown. Germline CDR1 is LNHDA and CDR2 is SQIVND (reference sequence). The V end lost 3 bases, the J end lost 6 bases, and 15 bases lay between the germline ends. This CDR3 is 15 amino acids long. PCR used 60 Vbeta primers and 13 Jbeta primers. TCRdb's table, derived via immunoSEQ multiplex PCR, lists solely in-frame clones and lacks some. The data hold more than 85,000 clones, with over 70% observed a single time. This entry comes from a study of cytomegalovirus exposure and HLA in healthy donors. Study overall: Unique TCR beta sequences numbering approximately 100 million came from 190 million or so T cells in an earlier analysis.

Study-wide results and caveats: Previous analysis showed most TCR beta V segments were productive about 87% or about 30% of the time.

Healthy donors of bone marrow made up the group. The sequence derives from a male donor in good health and CMV-seronegative. This chain links TRBV19 with TRBJ2-1; D not certain. The sample taken for sequencing was PBMCs. The DNA for the CDR3 is TGTGCCAGTAGTATCGGTACAAGAGGCGGCAATGAGCAGTTCTTC. Translating gives CASSIGTRGGNEQFF.